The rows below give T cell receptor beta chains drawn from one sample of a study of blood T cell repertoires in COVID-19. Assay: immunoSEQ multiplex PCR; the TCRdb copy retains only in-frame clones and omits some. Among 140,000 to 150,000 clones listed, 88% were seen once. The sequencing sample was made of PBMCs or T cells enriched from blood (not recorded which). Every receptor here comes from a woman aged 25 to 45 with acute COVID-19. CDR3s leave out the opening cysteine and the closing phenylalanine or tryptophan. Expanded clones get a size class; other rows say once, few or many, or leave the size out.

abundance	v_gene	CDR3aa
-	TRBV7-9	ASSPDLDRANGYT
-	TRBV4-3	ASSQFTAGGDTGELF
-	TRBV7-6	ASSILEVNTDTQY
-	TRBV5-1	ASSFSGAYEQY
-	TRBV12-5	ASGFATSGSMQTQY
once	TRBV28	ASSLFGRGSLGTEAF
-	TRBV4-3	ASSPSRSSYNEQF
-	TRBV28	ASSLPREGQNIQY
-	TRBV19	ASSPRDRVDVN
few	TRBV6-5	ASSAGPYNSPLH
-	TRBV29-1	SGREDPRGEQY
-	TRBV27	ASSPDRNQPQH
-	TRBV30	AWCRGSLNSPLH
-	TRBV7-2	ASSLTRQGWETQY
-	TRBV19	ASKGLAGETQY